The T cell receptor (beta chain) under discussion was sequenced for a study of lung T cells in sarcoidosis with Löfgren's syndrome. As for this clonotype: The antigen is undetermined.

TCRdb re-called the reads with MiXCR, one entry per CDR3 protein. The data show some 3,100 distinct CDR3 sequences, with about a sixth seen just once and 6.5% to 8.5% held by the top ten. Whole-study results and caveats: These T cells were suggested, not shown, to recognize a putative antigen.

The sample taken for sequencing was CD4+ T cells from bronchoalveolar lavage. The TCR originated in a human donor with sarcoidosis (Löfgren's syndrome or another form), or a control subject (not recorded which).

This CDR3 is CASSYERGNTGELFF. In DNA, the CDR3 is TGTGCCAGCAGTTACGAGAGGGGGAACACCGGGGAGCTGTTTTTT. The chain has TRBV6-2 or TRBV6-3 and TRBJ2-2; D assignment may be TRBD1 or TRBD2 (5 bases each). Germline V gives CDR1 MNHEY, CDR2 SVGEGT. The CDR3 length is 15 residues. V was pared by 2 bases and J by 1 base, with 8 bases between.